The clone carrying this T cell receptor (beta chain) appeared a few times. One end of the junction fails to match germline, which may point to a read error. Amplified material comprised TCR beta CDR3 regions derived from RNA transcripts. The authors performed first-round RT-PCR with HTBI primers and then a second-round multiplex PCR. One entry per CDR3 protein, called by TCRdb with MiXCR from the multiplex PCR reads. The data show 400,000 to 450,000 distinct CDR3 sequences, around 21% seen once. This specimen belongs to a study of Graves' ophthalmopathy and Graves' hyperthyroidism. CDR3 size: 17 residues. Looked up from germline, CDR1 is MGHRA and CDR2 is YSYEKL.

This sequence was found in a woman aged 18-29 years with stable Graves' hyperthyroidism. The chain is built from TRBV4-1 and TRBJ1-6; 7 positions match TRBD1. Material: peripheral blood. DNA of the CDR3: TGCGCCAGCAGCCTCCTAGCGGGACAGTCGTATAATTCACCCCCCCACTTT. Its translation: CASSLLAGQSYNSPPHF.